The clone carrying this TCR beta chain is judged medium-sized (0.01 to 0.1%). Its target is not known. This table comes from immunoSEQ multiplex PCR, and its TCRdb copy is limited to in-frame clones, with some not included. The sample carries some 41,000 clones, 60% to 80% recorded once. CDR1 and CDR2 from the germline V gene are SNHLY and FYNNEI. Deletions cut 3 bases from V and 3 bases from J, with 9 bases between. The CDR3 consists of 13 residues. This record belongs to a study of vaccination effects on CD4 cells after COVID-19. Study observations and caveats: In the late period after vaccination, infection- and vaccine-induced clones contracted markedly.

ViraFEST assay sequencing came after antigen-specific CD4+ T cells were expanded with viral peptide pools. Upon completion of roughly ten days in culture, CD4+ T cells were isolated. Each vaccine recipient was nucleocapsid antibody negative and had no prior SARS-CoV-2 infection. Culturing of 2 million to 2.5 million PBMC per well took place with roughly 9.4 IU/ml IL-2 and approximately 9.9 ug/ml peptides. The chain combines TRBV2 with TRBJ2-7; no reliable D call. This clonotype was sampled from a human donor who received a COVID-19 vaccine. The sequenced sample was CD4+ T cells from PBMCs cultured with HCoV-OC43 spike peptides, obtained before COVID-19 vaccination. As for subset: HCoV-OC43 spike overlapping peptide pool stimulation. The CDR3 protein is CASSEDHGYEQYF. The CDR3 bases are TGTGCCAGCAGTGAGGATCACGGCTACGAGCAGTACTTC.